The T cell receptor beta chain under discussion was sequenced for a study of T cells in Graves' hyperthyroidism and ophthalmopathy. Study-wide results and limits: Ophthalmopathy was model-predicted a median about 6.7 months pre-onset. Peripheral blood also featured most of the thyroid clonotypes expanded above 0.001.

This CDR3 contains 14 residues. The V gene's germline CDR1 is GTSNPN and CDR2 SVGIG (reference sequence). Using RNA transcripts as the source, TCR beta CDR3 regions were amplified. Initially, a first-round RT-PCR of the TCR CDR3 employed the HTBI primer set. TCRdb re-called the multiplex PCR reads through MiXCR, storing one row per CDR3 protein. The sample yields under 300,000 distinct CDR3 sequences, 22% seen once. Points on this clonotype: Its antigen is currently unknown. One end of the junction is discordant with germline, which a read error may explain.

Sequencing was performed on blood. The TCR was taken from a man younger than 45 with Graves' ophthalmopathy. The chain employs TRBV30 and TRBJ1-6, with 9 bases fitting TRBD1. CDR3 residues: CARSAGTGNSPLHF. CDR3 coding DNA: TGTGCCCGGAGTGCCGGGACAGGGAATTCACCCCTCCACTTT.